This is a list of T cell receptor beta chains from one sample in a study of T cells after yellow fever vaccination. TCRdb passed the 5' RACE reads through MiXCR, listing each CDR3 protein once. The sample has roughly 120,000 distinct CDR3 sequences, 8.4% seen once. The material sequenced was CD8+ T cells sorted from PBMCs, taken 45 days after the yellow fever booster vaccination. Every receptor here comes from a man aged 25 to 40 who received the YFV17D yellow fever vaccine. CDR3s include the opening cysteine and the closing phenylalanine or tryptophan. Fields, in order: J gene, V gene, D gene, clone size, CDR3 DNA, CDR3 protein. D genes are given only for firm matches. A clone size is listed for some rows: how often the clone was seen (once, few, many), or a class if it is expanded.

J: TRBJ2-1; V: TRBV9; D: -; size: many; DNA: TGTGCCAGCAGCGAGGGCGGAGTGGTTCGAGGCGATGAGCAGTTCTTC; CDR3: CASSEGGVVRGDEQFF
J: TRBJ2-1; V: TRBV5-4; D: TRBD2; size: many; DNA: TGTGCCAGCACCCTAGTTATCAGCGGGAGGGCCTTCGGGAATGAGCAGTTCTTC; CDR3: CASTLVISGRAFGNEQFF
J: TRBJ2-7; V: TRBV6-5; D: -; size: many; DNA: TGTGCCAGCAGTTACTCCCAGGACACGGATTTCTACGAGCAGTACTTC; CDR3: CASSYSQDTDFYEQYF
J: TRBJ2-1; V: TRBV28; D: -; size: many; DNA: TGTGCCAGCAGTGGGACCCATGAGCAGTTCTTC; CDR3: CASSGTHEQFF
J: TRBJ2-1; V: TRBV11-2; D: TRBD2; size: few; DNA: TGTGCCAGCAGCTCCGCCGGGCCTAGCGGGTCGACGAGCTCCTACAATGAGCAGTTCTTC; CDR3: CASSSAGPSGSTSSYNEQFF
J: TRBJ2-7; V: TRBV4-3; D: TRBD2; size: -; DNA: TGTGCCAGCAGCCAAGGACTAGCGGGCTCCTACGAGCAGTACTTC; CDR3: CASSQGLAGSYEQYF
J: TRBJ1-2; V: TRBV7-2; D: -; size: many; DNA: TGTGCCAGCAGTTCATGGGCAGAAGTTAACTATGGCTACACCTTC; CDR3: CASSSWAEVNYGYTF
J: TRBJ2-7; V: TRBV5-1; D: -; size: many; DNA: TGCGCCAGCAGCTCACAGGGTTACGAGCAGTACTTC; CDR3: CASSSQGYEQYF
J: TRBJ2-7; V: TRBV20-1; D: -; size: -; DNA: TGCAGTGCTAGTCAGGACGACCAGCAGTACTTC; CDR3: CSASQDDQQYF
J: TRBJ2-7; V: TRBV12-3/TRBV12-4; D: -; size: -; DNA: TGTGCCAGCAGTTTAAGATGGGGCCCTGCTACCTACAAGCAGTACTTC; CDR3: CASSLRWGPATYKQYF
J: TRBJ2-1; V: TRBV4-1; D: TRBD2; size: few; DNA: TGCGCCAGCAGCCAGCAGCGGGAAGGGTACAATGAGCAGTTCTTC; CDR3: CASSQQREGYNEQFF
J: TRBJ2-1; V: TRBV7-3; D: TRBD2; size: many; DNA: TGTGCCAGCAGCGCTAGCGGGAGATGGTTAGACGAGCAGTTCTTC; CDR3: CASSASGRWLDEQFF
J: TRBJ2-1; V: TRBV19; D: -; size: -; DNA: TGTGCCAGTAGTATAGATCGCAAAGGGGGCTCCTACAATGAGCAGTTCTTC; CDR3: CASSIDRKGGSYNEQFF
J: TRBJ2-5; V: TRBV20-1; D: -; size: many; DNA: TGCAGTGCTAGTTTGACTCCGGGACTGCAAGAGACCCAGTACTTC; CDR3: CSASLTPGLQETQYF
J: TRBJ1-2; V: TRBV25-1; D: -; size: -; DNA: TGTGCCAGCAGTCCAGGGACCAGATATGGCTACACCTTC; CDR3: CASSPGTRYGYTF
J: TRBJ2-1; V: TRBV2; D: TRBD1; size: -; DNA: TGTACCCGCAGTCCCTGGGACAGGGGGTCAACTTTCTACAATGAGCAGTTCTTC; CDR3: CTRSPWDRGSTFYNEQFF
J: TRBJ2-3; V: TRBV6-2/TRBV6-3; D: TRBD2; size: many; DNA: TGTGCCAGCAGTAACCCGACGGGACTAGGTACTGCGCAGTATTTT; CDR3: CASSNPTGLGTAQYF
J: TRBJ1-2; V: TRBV7-9; D: -; size: -; DNA: TGTGCCAGCTCGGAGGGCCGGGGCGTCTATGGCTACACCTTC; CDR3: CASSEGRGVYGYTF
J: TRBJ2-1; V: TRBV7-8; D: TRBD2; size: few; DNA: TGTGCCAGCAGCGCCCTAGCGGGAGGGCCAGTCTATGAGCAGTTCTTC; CDR3: CASSALAGGPVYEQFF
J: TRBJ2-2; V: TRBV28; D: -; size: many; DNA: TGTGCCAGCAGTTTAGTAGCAGGAGGCACCGGGGAGCTGTTTTTT; CDR3: CASSLVAGGTGELFF
J: TRBJ2-4; V: TRBV7-9; D: TRBD2; size: -; DNA: TGTGCCAGCAGCTTGGGGGGGAAAAACATTCAGTACTTC; CDR3: CASSLGGKNIQYF
J: TRBJ2-1; V: TRBV20-1; D: TRBD1; size: many; DNA: TGCAGTGCTAGACGGACAGGGGCATATGAGCAGTTCTTC; CDR3: CSARRTGAYEQFF
J: TRBJ2-3; V: TRBV3-1; D: TRBD2; size: -; DNA: TGTGCCAGCAGCCCCCTAGCGGGATACGACACAGATACGCAGTATTTT; CDR3: CASSPLAGYDTDTQYF
J: TRBJ2-1; V: TRBV15; D: TRBD2; size: -; DNA: TGTGCCACCAGCAGAGTTCGGACTAGCGGGAGCGATGAGCAGTTCTTC; CDR3: CATSRVRTSGSDEQFF
J: TRBJ2-5; V: TRBV7-6; D: TRBD2; size: -; DNA: TGTGCCAGCAGCTTAGAGTGGGGGGGGGAGACCCAGTACTTC; CDR3: CASSLEWGGETQYF
J: TRBJ2-7; V: TRBV9; D: TRBD2; size: many; DNA: TGTGCCAGCAGCGTAGACGGTAGCGGGAGGGCCGAGCAGTACTTC; CDR3: CASSVDGSGRAEQYF
J: TRBJ2-3; V: TRBV27; D: -; size: many; DNA: TGTGCCAGCAGTCCGCCCCGGGACTCCCACACAGATACGCAGTATTTT; CDR3: CASSPPRDSHTDTQYF
J: TRBJ2-7; V: TRBV6-5; D: -; size: many; DNA: TGTGCCAGCACCTCGGGGACCACCCCCTACGAGCAGTACTTC; CDR3: CASTSGTTPYEQYF
J: TRBJ2-1; V: TRBV15; D: TRBD2; size: -; DNA: TGTGCCACCAGCACTAACGTCGCGGGAGGGCTTTACAATGAGCAGTTCTTC; CDR3: CATSTNVAGGLYNEQFF
J: TRBJ2-1; V: TRBV29-1; D: TRBD1; size: many; DNA: TGCAGCGCTGCCGGGACAGGGGAGTTACATGAGCAGTTCTTC; CDR3: CSAAGTGELHEQFF
J: TRBJ2-7; V: TRBV29-1; D: TRBD2; size: many; DNA: TGCAGCGTGACTAGCGGGACCGGGTACGAGCAGTACTTC; CDR3: CSVTSGTGYEQYF
J: TRBJ2-7; V: TRBV25-1; D: -; size: many; DNA: TGTGCCAGCAGTACAACTGAGGGGCAGGAGCAGTACTTC; CDR3: CASSTTEGQEQYF
J: TRBJ2-5; V: TRBV11-1; D: -; size: -; DNA: TGTGCCAGCAGCTTAGCGCTTCGGTGGACAGGGGAATCTAGCGGGTTTCAAGAGACCCAGTACTTC; CDR3: CASSLALRWTGESSGFQETQYF
J: TRBJ2-5; V: TRBV4-2; D: -; size: many; DNA: TGTGCCAGCAGCCAACATGGGGGAGAGGAGACCCAGTACTTC; CDR3: CASSQHGGEETQYF
J: TRBJ2-1; V: TRBV15; D: -; size: many; DNA: TGTGCCACCAGCAGACAAGGGAATGAGCAGTTCTTC; CDR3: CATSRQGNEQFF
J: TRBJ2-1; V: TRBV7-9; D: TRBD2; size: many; DNA: TGTGCCAGCAGTCCGACTAGCGGGGGCTACAATGAGCAGTTCTTC; CDR3: CASSPTSGGYNEQFF
J: TRBJ1-5; V: TRBV20-1; D: -; size: many; DNA: TGCAGTGCCGGGAATCAGCCCCAGCATTTT; CDR3: CSAGNQPQHF
J: TRBJ2-1; V: TRBV28; D: -; size: many; DNA: TGTGCCAGCAGCTTAACGACGGTATCCTACAATGAGCAGTTCTTC; CDR3: CASSLTTVSYNEQFF
J: TRBJ2-7; V: TRBV5-1; D: TRBD2; size: many; DNA: TGCGCCAGCAGCTTGGGGACTAGCGGGGCCTACGAGCAGTACTTC; CDR3: CASSLGTSGAYEQYF
J: TRBJ2-3; V: TRBV4-3; D: -; size: few; DNA: TGCGCCAGCAGCCAAGACGCTCTTATTGGGGGGGATACGCAGTATTTT; CDR3: CASSQDALIGGDTQYF
J: TRBJ2-5; V: TRBV11-2; D: -; size: many; DNA: TGTGCCAGCAGCTTAGAGGGGAGTCAGACCCAGTACTTC; CDR3: CASSLEGSQTQYF
J: TRBJ2-1; V: TRBV5-1; D: -; size: -; DNA: TGCGCCAGCAGCCCCGCTGGGCGGACAGTAGACAATGAGCAGTTCTTC; CDR3: CASSPAGRTVDNEQFF
J: TRBJ2-2; V: TRBV5-1; D: TRBD2; size: few; DNA: TGCGCCAGCAGCTTGGAACTAGCGGTCGCAGCCGGGGAGCTGTTTTTT; CDR3: CASSLELAVAAGELFF
J: TRBJ2-4; V: TRBV18; D: -; size: many; DNA: TGTGCCAGCTGGGACGGGAAAAACATTCAGTACTTC; CDR3: CASWDGKNIQYF
J: TRBJ2-5; V: TRBV9; D: -; size: many; DNA: TGTGCCAGCAGCGTAGACGGCTCACCCTCAGAGTCCCAGTACTTC; CDR3: CASSVDGSPSESQYF
J: TRBJ2-1; V: TRBV3-1; D: -; size: many; DNA: TGTGCCAGCAGCCATCTGAACTACAATGAGCAGTTCTTC; CDR3: CASSHLNYNEQFF
J: TRBJ2-1; V: TRBV20-1; D: TRBD2; size: -; DNA: TGCAGTGCTAGAGAGAGCGGGAGGTCCCACTCCTACAATGAGCAGTTCTTC; CDR3: CSARESGRSHSYNEQFF
J: TRBJ2-5; V: TRBV10-3; D: TRBD1; size: many; DNA: TGTGCCATCGGGACAGGGCAAGAGACCCAGTACTTC; CDR3: CAIGTGQETQYF
J: TRBJ2-1; V: TRBV7-2; D: TRBD2; size: many; DNA: TGTGCCAGCAGCTTAGTTTCTAGCGGGATCTACAATGAGCAGTTCTTC; CDR3: CASSLVSSGIYNEQFF
J: TRBJ2-1; V: TRBV7-8; D: TRBD2; size: many; DNA: TGTGCCAGCAGCTGGGGCGGGAGCGATGAGCAGTTCTTC; CDR3: CASSWGGSDEQFF
J: TRBJ1-2; V: TRBV7-8; D: -; size: many; DNA: TGTGCCAGCAGCCCCGAAAACTATGGCTACACCTTC; CDR3: CASSPENYGYTF
J: TRBJ2-1; V: TRBV11-2; D: -; size: many; DNA: TGTGCCAGCAGCACAAGGTGGAATGAGCAGTTCTTC; CDR3: CASSTRWNEQFF
J: TRBJ2-3; V: TRBV7-6; D: -; size: few; DNA: TGTGCCAGCAGCCACCTAGCTACAGGGTTGGATACGCAGTATTTT; CDR3: CASSHLATGLDTQYF